Here is one TCR beta chain with its context. Its antigen is undetermined. The data stem from a study of radiotherapy plus CTLA-4 blockade in lung cancer. Study information: Objective responses arose in approximately 17% of patients, and 31% experienced disease control.

Clones were sequenced by immunoSEQ multiplex PCR, and TCRdb holds only the in-frame ones, with some missing. The top ten hold approximately 14% of the sample, which has roughly 98,000 clones, over 80% seen once. Study findings and constraints: After treatment with radiotherapy plus ipilimumab, TCR clones that came from the tumor expanded in blood.

This receptor was identified in a human donor with non-small cell lung cancer that progressed on radiotherapy plus ipilimumab. The sequenced sample was peripheral blood, obtained from a patient treated with radiotherapy plus ipilimumab.

CDR3 in DNA: TGCAGTGCTAGAGTCGGAGATACGCAGTATTTT. Translation: CSARVGDTQYF. This chain links TRBV20-1 with TRBJ2-3; D remains ambiguous. Trimming removed 1 base at V and 5 bases at J, with 4 bases between. The germline V gene has CDR1 DFQATT and CDR2 SNEGSKA (reference sequence). The length of the CDR3 is 11 residues.